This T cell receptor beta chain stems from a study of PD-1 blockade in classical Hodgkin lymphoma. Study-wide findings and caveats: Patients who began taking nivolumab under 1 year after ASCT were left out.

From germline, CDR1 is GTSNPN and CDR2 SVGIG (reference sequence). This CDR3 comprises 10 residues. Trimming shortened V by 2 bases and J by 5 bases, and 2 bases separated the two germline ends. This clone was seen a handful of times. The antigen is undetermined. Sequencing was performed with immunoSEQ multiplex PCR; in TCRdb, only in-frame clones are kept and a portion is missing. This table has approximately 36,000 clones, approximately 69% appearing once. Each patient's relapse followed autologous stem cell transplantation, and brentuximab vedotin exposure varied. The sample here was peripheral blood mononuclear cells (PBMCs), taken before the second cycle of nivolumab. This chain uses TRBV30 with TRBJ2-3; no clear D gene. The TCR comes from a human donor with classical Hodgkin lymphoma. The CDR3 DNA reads TGTGCCTGGAGTAGAGATACGCAGTATTTT. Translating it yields CAWSRDTQYF.